This is a list of T cell receptor beta chains from one sample in a study of blood T cell repertoires in COVID-19. The protocol was immunoSEQ multiplex PCR, while the TCRdb copy is restricted to in-frame clones and leaves out a portion. The profile covers around 200,000 clones, with approximately 80% appearing a single time and over 15% taken by the ten largest. Sequenced material: peripheral blood. The source of these receptors is a woman over 75 with active or convalescent COVID-19. Each CDR3 is given with its conserved first and last residue. A D gene is named only where the DNA matches it firmly. Clone size is not always given. Where it is, it says once, few, many or a class for expanded clones.

d_gene: .
v_gene: TRBV11-2
j_gene: TRBJ1-1
abundance: .
CDR3aa: CASSSPGEGDTEAFF
CDR3nt: TGTGCCAGCAGCTCCCCGGGGGAGGGGGACACTGAAGCTTTCTTT

d_gene: TRBD2
v_gene: TRBV5-1
j_gene: TRBJ2-7
abundance: .
CDR3aa: CASSPTSGRGDEQYF
CDR3nt: TGCGCCAGCAGCCCCACTAGCGGGAGAGGGGACGAGCAGTACTTC

d_gene: .
v_gene: TRBV9
j_gene: TRBJ2-1
abundance: many
CDR3aa: CASSPGGGGEQFF
CDR3nt: TGTGCCAGCAGCCCCGGAGGGGGCGGGGAGCAGTTCTTC

d_gene: .
v_gene: TRBV29-1
j_gene: TRBJ2-7
abundance: .
CDR3aa: CSVDSDGTYEQYF
CDR3nt: TGCAGCGTCGACAGCGATGGAACCTACGAGCAGTACTTC

d_gene: .
v_gene: TRBV28
j_gene: TRBJ1-5
abundance: .
CDR3aa: CASSSVRPQHF
CDR3nt: TGTGCCAGCAGTTCGGTGAGGCCCCAGCATTTT

d_gene: TRBD1
v_gene: TRBV27
j_gene: TRBJ1-4
abundance: .
CDR3aa: CASSPVVGTGREKLFF
CDR3nt: TGTGCCAGCAGTCCAGTGGTTGGGACAGGGCGAGAAAAACTGTTTTTT

d_gene: .
v_gene: TRBV4-3
j_gene: TRBJ2-7
abundance: few
CDR3aa: CASSQDASATSYEQYF
CDR3nt: TGCGCCAGCAGCCAAGATGCTAGCGCAACCTCCTACGAGCAGTACTTC

d_gene: .
v_gene: TRBV11-3
j_gene: TRBJ1-3
abundance: .
CDR3aa: CASSLAQATIYTIYF
CDR3nt: TGTGCCAGCAGCTTAGCCCAGGCGACAATATACACCATATATTTT

d_gene: TRBD2
v_gene: TRBV3-1/TRBV3-2
j_gene: TRBJ2-1
abundance: once
CDR3aa: CASSQELLAGTSSYNEQFF
CDR3nt: TGTGCCAGCAGCCAAGAGTTACTAGCGGGGACTAGCTCCTACAATGAGCAGTTCTTC

d_gene: .
v_gene: TRBV19
j_gene: TRBJ1-5
abundance: once
CDR3aa: CASSIDFGRGNQPQHF
CDR3nt: TGTGCCAGTAGTATAGATTTCGGCCGGGGCAATCAGCCCCAGCATTTT

d_gene: TRBD1
v_gene: TRBV3-1/TRBV3-2
j_gene: TRBJ1-2
abundance: .
CDR3aa: CASSHLDRGDRYGYTF
CDR3nt: TGTGCCAGCAGCCACTTGGACAGGGGCGATCGCTATGGCTACACCTTC

d_gene: TRBD1
v_gene: TRBV18
j_gene: TRBJ2-7
abundance: .
CDR3aa: CASSPTGGEYEQYF
CDR3nt: TGTGCCAGCTCGCCGACAGGGGGGGAGTACGAGCAGTACTTC

d_gene: .
v_gene: TRBV7-7
j_gene: TRBJ2-2
abundance: once
CDR3aa: CASSPRGRNTGELFF
CDR3nt: TGTGCTAGCAGCCCCAGGGGACGGAACACCGGGGAGCTGTTTTTT

d_gene: .
v_gene: TRBV6-2/TRBV6-3
j_gene: TRBJ1-2
abundance: .
CDR3aa: CASSYSQGGYGYTF
CDR3nt: TGTGCCAGCAGTTACAGTCAGGGAGGCTATGGCTACACCTTC

d_gene: .
v_gene: TRBV3-1/TRBV3-2
j_gene: TRBJ1-2
abundance: .
CDR3aa: CASSHPRRGGVYGYTF
CDR3nt: TGTGCCAGCAGCCATCCCCGACGAGGGGGAGTTTATGGCTACACCTTC

d_gene: TRBD1
v_gene: TRBV4-1
j_gene: TRBJ1-2
abundance: .
CDR3aa: CASSQAGTGVYGYTF
CDR3nt: TGCGCCAGCAGCCAAGCCGGGACAGGGGTGTATGGCTACACCTTC

d_gene: TRBD2
v_gene: TRBV3-1/TRBV3-2
j_gene: TRBJ2-3
abundance: .
CDR3aa: CASSPSRLAITDTQYF
CDR3nt: TGTGCCAGCAGCCCCAGTCGACTAGCGATTACAGATACGCAGTATTTT

d_gene: .
v_gene: TRBV5-3
j_gene: TRBJ1-6
abundance: .
CDR3aa: CARSFYLTVSPLHF
CDR3nt: TGTGCCAGAAGCTTTTACCTGACAGTCTCACCCCTCCACTTT

d_gene: TRBD2
v_gene: TRBV9
j_gene: TRBJ2-4
abundance: .
CDR3aa: CASSVGTSGGLGGNIQYF
CDR3nt: TGTGCCAGCAGCGTAGGGACTAGCGGGGGCCTCGGGGGAAACATTCAGTACTTC

d_gene: TRBD1
v_gene: TRBV9
j_gene: TRBJ2-7
abundance: .
CDR3aa: CASSRGQGSYEQYF
CDR3nt: TGTGCCAGCAGCCGCGGACAGGGCTCCTACGAGCAGTACTTC

d_gene: .
v_gene: TRBV11-2
j_gene: TRBJ2-5
abundance: .
CDR3aa: CASRFRDSQETQYF
CDR3nt: TGTGCCAGCAGGTTCCGGGACTCACAAGAGACCCAGTACTTC

d_gene: TRBD2
v_gene: TRBV6-2/TRBV6-3
j_gene: TRBJ2-1
abundance: .
CDR3aa: CASSYEWGGNRIGQFF
CDR3nt: TGTGCCAGCAGTTACGAGTGGGGGGGAAATCGGATAGGCCAGTTCTTC

d_gene: TRBD2
v_gene: TRBV5-6
j_gene: TRBJ2-3
abundance: .
CDR3aa: CASRPRGTSGRTSTDTQYF
CDR3nt: TGTGCCAGCAGGCCGAGGGGGACTAGCGGGAGGACTAGCACAGATACGCAGTATTTT

d_gene: .
v_gene: TRBV5-6
j_gene: TRBJ2-6
abundance: .
CDR3aa: CASSSPGGRSGANVLTF
CDR3nt: TGTGCCAGCAGCTCGCCAGGGGGGAGGTCTGGGGCCAACGTCCTGACTTTC

d_gene: .
v_gene: TRBV19
j_gene: TRBJ1-1
abundance: .
CDR3aa: CASQLAPREGSEAFF
CDR3nt: TGTGCCAGCCAACTCGCGCCCAGGGAGGGAAGTGAAGCTTTCTTT

d_gene: .
v_gene: TRBV18
j_gene: TRBJ1-2
abundance: .
CDR3aa: CASSPRGGDGYTF
CDR3nt: TGTGCCAGCTCACCCCGAGGGGGGGATGGCTACACCTTC